This TCR beta chain is from a study of T-cell reconstitution after alpha-beta-depleted transplantation in children. This clonotype was seen many times. A TCRbeta library incorporating unique molecular identifiers was prepared. TCRdb re-called the PCR reads through MiXCR, storing one row per CDR3 protein. The repertoire holds more than 200,000 distinct CDR3 sequences, with roughly a tenth as singletons. This CDR3 is built from 13 residues. The germline V and J ends were trimmed by 0 bases and 5 bases, with 7 bases remaining between them. The TCR was taken from a human donor who donated a stem cell graft to a child with SCID. The sample in question was PBMCs from the stem cell graft donor, obtained from the stem cell graft. This chain connects TRBV12-3 or TRBV12-4 to TRBJ2-5; D is ambiguous. CDR3 sequence reads: CASSLALGETQYF. The CDR3 DNA sequence: TGTGCCAGCAGTTTAGCGCTAGGGGAGACCCAGTACTTC.